These 14 T cell receptor beta chains originate from one sample sequenced in a study of blood T cells in healthy people across ages. Next came a second PCR, run for about 6 to 12 cycles, which used a sample-barcoded 5' primer along with a J-beta primer mix. In TCRdb, the 5' RACE reads were re-called with MiXCR into one record per CDR3 protein. The sample lists 910,000 or so distinct CDR3 sequences, roughly 51% occurring once. Sample: blood. The receptors derive from a woman aged 55-69 years in good health.

The chain has TRBV27 and TRBJ2-5, with TRBD1 matching over 8 bases. The length of the CDR3 is 14 residues. The junction had 8 bases not matched to a gene; V was cut back by 6 bases and J by 5 bases. Germline lookup yields CDR1 MNHEY and CDR2 SMNVEV (reference sequence). CDR3 nucleotide sequence: TGTGCCAGCAGCACGACAGGGGTTGAGGAGACCCAGTACTTC. This sequence encodes CASSTTGVEETQYF.

This clonotype has more than one count but fewer than ten. This chain connects TRBV20-1 to TRBJ2-3, with D possibly called TRBD1 or TRBD2 (5 bases each). The CDR3 consists of 16 residues. The V end was cut by 4 bases, the J end by 2 bases, with 19 bases between. CDR1 is DFQATT, CDR2 SNEGSKA, per germline (reference sequence). CDR3 residues: CSAKRWDRGDTDTQYF. DNA for the CDR3: TGCAGTGCTAAGCGATGGGACCGAGGAGACACAGATACGCAGTATTTT.

J is TRBJ2-1 and V is TRBV7-8; TRBD2 matches at 10 bases. The CDR3 extends over 17 amino acids. Germline CDR1 reads SGHVS; CDR2 reads FQNEAQ. J gave up 0 bases and V 6 bases, and 8 bases lay outside the gene matches. The CDR3 DNA reads TGTGCCAGCAGTTCCAGCTCTAGCGGGAGCTCCTACAATGAGCAGTTCTTC. This translates into CASSSSSSGSSYNEQFF. The complete variable domain, with remaining parts taken from reference TRBV7-8 and TRBJ2-1, reads GAGVSQSPRYKVAKRGQDVALRCDPISGHVSLFWYQQALGQGPEFLTYFQNEAQLDKSGLPSDRFFAERPEGSVSTLKIQRTQQEDSAVYLCASSSSSSGSSYNEQFFGPGTRLTVL.

This chain joins TRBV3-1 and TRBJ1-2; D ambiguous. Germline CDR1 is LGHDT and CDR2 is YNNKEL (reference sequence). Trimming took 1 base from V and 4 from J, leaving 10 bases between them. The CDR3 contains 14 residues. In DNA, the CDR3 is TGTGCCAGCAGCCAAGGGCTTCAAACCTATGGCTACACCTTC. Amino acids: CASSQGLQTYGYTF.

This clonotype is a singleton in its sample. The rearrangement links TRBV28 to TRBJ2-7; 9 bases agree with TRBD1. The germline V gene has CDR1 MDHEN and CDR2 SYDVKM. The junction had 7 bases not matched to a gene; V was cut back by 5 bases and J by 5 bases. The CDR3 extends over 14 amino acids. The CDR3 loop reads CASSQNRGRHEQYF. The CDR3 DNA is TGTGCCAGCAGTCAAAACAGGGGGCGGCACGAGCAGTACTTC.

The J gene is TRBJ2-3, the V gene TRBV20-1; D ambiguous. Germline-derived CDR1 and CDR2 are DFQATT and SNEGSKA (reference sequence). The CDR3 sequence is 14 residues long. V lost 0 bases, J lost 2 bases, and 9 bases lay in between. The CDR3 is CSARDIGYTDTQYF. In DNA form, the CDR3 reads TGCAGTGCTAGAGATATAGGTTACACAGATACGCAGTATTTT.

The chain links TRBV5-1 to TRBJ2-1, with a tentative D call TRBD1 (6 bases). Deletions cut 8 bases from V and 13 bases from J, with 16 bases between. CDR3 length equals 11 residues. Germline CDR1 reads SGHRS; CDR2 reads YFSETQ. The CDR3 here is CASRGGGIQFF. Here the CDR3 DNA reads TGCGCCAGTAGAGGTGGGGGCATTCAGTTCTTC.

The chain has TRBV30 and TRBJ2-1; D is possibly TRBD2 (7 bases). V lost 8 bases and J lost 6, with 11 bases in between. The CDR3 extends over 11 amino acids. Germline V CDR1 and CDR2: GTSNPN, SVGIG (reference sequence). CDR3 DNA: TGTGCCGGGGGGGCGCCCAATGAGCAGTTCTTC. This sequence encodes CAGGAPNEQFF.

V is TRBV7-2 and J is TRBJ2-5; 9 bases are shared with TRBD1. The J call may be faulty, since TRBJ2-7 better matches the DNA end. Looked up from germline, CDR1 is SGHTA and CDR2 is FQGNSA. The CDR3 length is 15 residues. CDR3 sequence reads: CASSSPGTGSDEQYF. The CDR3 DNA follows: TGTGCCAGCAGCTCCCCAGGGACAGGGAGTGACGAGCAGTACTTC.

In the case of this clonotype: Mismatch with germline at one junction end may stem from a read error. This chain joins TRBV12-3 or TRBV12-4 and TRBJ1-2, with a weak D call TRBD1 (5 bases). The CDR3 loop spans 15 amino acids. The CDR3 region is CACSSGEEGVDGYTF. CDR3 nucleotides: TGTGCCTGCAGTTCGGGGGAAGAAGGGGTGGATGGCTACACCTTC.

There are a few counts of this clonotype. The chain is built from TRBV29-1 and TRBJ2-7; TRBD1 aligns across 7 bases. Trimming at V came to 7 bases and at J to 1 base, leaving 7 bases not matched to a gene. Looked up from germline, CDR1 is SQVTM and CDR2 is ANQGSEA. This CDR3 spans 13 amino acids. The DNA of the CDR3 is TGCAGCGCATGGACAGGTGATTCCTACGAGCAGTACTTC. Protein product: CSAWTGDSYEQYF.

The chain recombines TRBV7-2 with TRBJ2-3; TRBD2 matches at 9 bases. CDR3 length: 15 residues. Germline V gene data show CDR1 as SGHTA and CDR2 as FQGNSA. V lost 3 bases to trimming and J lost 5 bases; unmatched junction nucleotides: 6. In nucleotides, the CDR3 is TGTGCCAGCAGCTTCCAAGCGGGGGGTGGAGATACGCAGTATTTT. Translated, it gives CASSFQAGGGDTQYF.

V is TRBV21-1 and J is TRBJ2-5; the table gives TRBD2 as D, unverified against the DNA. TRBV21-1 is recorded as a pseudogene. CDR3 length: 13 amino acids. The CDR3 DNA sequence: TGTGCCAGCAGCTTCTGGGGCCCGGAGACCCAGTACTTC. Residues: CASSFWGPETQYF.

The rearrangement links TRBV29-1 to TRBJ1-2, with D perhaps TRBD1 (5 bases). The V and J ends lost 6 bases and 2 bases respectively, with 10 bases between them. CDR3 length: 12 amino acids. CDR1 is SQVTM and CDR2 is ANQGSEA in the germline V gene. DNA of the CDR3: TGCAGCGTGACCACAGGCAACTATGGCTACACCTTC. Translated: CSVTTGNYGYTF.